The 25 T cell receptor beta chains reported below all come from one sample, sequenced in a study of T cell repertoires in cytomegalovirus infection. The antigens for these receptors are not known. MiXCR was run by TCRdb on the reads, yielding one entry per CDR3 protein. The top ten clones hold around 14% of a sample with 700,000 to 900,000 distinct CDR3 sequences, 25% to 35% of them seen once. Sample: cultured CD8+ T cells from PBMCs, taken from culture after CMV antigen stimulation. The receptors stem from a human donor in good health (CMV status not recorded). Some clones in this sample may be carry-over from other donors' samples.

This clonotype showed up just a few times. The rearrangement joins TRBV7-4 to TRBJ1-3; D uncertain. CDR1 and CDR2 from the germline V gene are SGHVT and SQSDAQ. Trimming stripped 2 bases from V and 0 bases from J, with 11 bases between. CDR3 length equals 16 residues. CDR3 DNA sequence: TGTGCCAGCAGCTTACGTCCCATCAGCTCTGGAAACACCATATATTTT. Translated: CASSLRPISSGNTIYF.

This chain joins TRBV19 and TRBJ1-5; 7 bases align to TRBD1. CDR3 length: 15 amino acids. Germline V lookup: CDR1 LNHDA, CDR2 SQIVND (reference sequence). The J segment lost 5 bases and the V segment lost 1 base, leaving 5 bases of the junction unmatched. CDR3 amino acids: CASSIGPGQHQPQHF. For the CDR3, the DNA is TGTGCCAGTAGTATAGGACCGGGACAGCATCAGCCCCAGCATTTT.

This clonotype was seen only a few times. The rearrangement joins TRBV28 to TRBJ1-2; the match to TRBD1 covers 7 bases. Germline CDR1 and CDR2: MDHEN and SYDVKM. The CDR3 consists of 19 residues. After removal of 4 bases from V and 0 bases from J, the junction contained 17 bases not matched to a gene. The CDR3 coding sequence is TGTGCCAGCAGTTCGCAACGGGTTGGGACAGACCTAACTAACTATGGCTACACCTTC. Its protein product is CASSSQRVGTDLTNYGYTF.

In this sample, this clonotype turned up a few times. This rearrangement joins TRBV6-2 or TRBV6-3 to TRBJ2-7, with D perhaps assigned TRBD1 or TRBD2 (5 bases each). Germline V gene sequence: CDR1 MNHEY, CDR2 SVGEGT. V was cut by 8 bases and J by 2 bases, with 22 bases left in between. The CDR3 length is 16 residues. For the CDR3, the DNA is TGTGCCAGCGGGGGTCTAGCCCCCTCGGGGACCTACGAGCAGTACGTC. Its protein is CASGGLAPSGTYEQYV.

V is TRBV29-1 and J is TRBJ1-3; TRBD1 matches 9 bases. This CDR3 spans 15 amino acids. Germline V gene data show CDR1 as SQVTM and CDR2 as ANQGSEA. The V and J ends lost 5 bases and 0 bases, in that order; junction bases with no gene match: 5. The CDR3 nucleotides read TGCAGCGTTTTTGGACAGGGGTCCTCTGGAAACACCATATATTTT. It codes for CSVFGQGSSGNTIYF. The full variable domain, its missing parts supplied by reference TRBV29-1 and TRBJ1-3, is SAVISQKPSRDICQRGTSLTIQCQVDSQVTMMFWYRQQPGQSLTLIATANQGSEATYESGFVIDKFPISRPNLTFSTLTVSNMSPEDSSIYLCSVFGQGSSGNTIYFGEGSWLTVV.

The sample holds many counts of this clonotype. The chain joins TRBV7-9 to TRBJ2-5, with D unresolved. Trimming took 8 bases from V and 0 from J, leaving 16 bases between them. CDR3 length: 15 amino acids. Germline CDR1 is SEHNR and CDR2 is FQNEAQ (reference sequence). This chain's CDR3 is CASRSPGSYQETQYF. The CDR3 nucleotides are TGTGCCAGCCGCTCGCCCGGATCGTACCAAGAGACCCAGTACTTC.

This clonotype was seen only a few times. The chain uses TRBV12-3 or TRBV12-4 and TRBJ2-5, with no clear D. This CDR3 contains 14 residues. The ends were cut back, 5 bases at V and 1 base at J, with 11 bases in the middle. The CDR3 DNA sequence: TGTGCCAGCAGTCCCCGCAAAAGCCAAGAGACCCAGTACTTC. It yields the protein CASSPRKSQETQYF.

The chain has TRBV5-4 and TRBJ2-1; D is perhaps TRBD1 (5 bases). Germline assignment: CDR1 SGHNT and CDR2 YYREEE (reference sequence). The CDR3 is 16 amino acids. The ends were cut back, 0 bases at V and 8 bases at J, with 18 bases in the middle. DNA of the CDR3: TGTGCCAGCAGCTTGGCCAAGGGCCCCTGGGGCGATGAGCAGTTCTTC. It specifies CASSLAKGPWGDEQFF.

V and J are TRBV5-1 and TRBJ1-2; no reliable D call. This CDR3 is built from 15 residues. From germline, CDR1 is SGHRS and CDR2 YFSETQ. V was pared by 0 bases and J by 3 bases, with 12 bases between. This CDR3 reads CASSLAEGIDYGYTF. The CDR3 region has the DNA TGCGCCAGCAGCTTGGCCGAGGGAATCGACTATGGCTACACCTTC. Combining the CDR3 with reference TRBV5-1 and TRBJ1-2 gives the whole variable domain KAGVTQTPRYLIKTRGQQVTLSCSPISGHRSVSWYQQTPGQGLQFLFEYFSETQRNKGNFPGRFSGRQFSNSRSEMNVSTLELGDSALYLCASSLAEGIDYGYTFGSGTRLTVV.

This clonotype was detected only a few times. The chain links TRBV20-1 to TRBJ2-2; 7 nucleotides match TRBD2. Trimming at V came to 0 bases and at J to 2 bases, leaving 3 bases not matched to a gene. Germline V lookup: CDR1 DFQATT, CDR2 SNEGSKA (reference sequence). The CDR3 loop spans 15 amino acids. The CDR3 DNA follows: TGCAGTGCTAGAGAAGGGGACTACAACACCGGGGAGCTGTTTTTT. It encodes CSAREGDYNTGELFF.

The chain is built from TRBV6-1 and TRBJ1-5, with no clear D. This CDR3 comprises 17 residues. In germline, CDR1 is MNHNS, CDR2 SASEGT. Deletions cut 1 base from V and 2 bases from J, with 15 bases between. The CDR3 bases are TGTGCCAGCAGTGAAGACTTTATCTTGGCAGGCAATCAGCCCCAGCATTTT. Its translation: CASSEDFILAGNQPQHF.

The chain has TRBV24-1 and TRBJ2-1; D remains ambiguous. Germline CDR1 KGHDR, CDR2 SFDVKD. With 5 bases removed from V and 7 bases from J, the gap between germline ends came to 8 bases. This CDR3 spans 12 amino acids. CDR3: CATSGLGNEQFF. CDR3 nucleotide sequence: TGTGCCACCAGTGGGTTAGGGAATGAGCAGTTCTTC.

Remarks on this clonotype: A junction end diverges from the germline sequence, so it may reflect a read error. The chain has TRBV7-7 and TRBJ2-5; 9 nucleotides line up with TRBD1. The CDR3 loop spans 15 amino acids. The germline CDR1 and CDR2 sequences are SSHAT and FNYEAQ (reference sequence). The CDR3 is CASSLATGGQETQYF. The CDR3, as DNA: TGTGCTAGCAGCTTAGCGACAGGGGGCCAAGAGACCCAGTACTTC.

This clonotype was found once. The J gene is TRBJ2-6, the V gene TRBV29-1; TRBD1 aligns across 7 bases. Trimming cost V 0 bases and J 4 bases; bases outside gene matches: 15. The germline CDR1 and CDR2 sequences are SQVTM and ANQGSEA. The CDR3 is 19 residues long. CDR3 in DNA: TGCAGCGTTGAAGATCGGAGACAGGGTAACGAATCAGGGGCCAACGTCCTGACTTTC. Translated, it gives CSVEDRRQGNESGANVLTF.

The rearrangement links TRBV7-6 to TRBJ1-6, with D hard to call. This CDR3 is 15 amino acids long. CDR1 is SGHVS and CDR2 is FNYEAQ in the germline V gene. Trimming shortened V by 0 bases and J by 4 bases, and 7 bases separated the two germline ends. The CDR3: CASSLAETYNSPLHF. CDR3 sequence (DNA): TGTGCCAGCAGCTTAGCTGAGACGTATAATTCACCCCTCCACTTT.

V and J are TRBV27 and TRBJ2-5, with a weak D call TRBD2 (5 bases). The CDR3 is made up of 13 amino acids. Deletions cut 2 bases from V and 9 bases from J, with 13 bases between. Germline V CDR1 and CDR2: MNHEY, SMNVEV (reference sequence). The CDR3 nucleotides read TGTGCCAGCAGTTTAGGGGAAAGGCGGGCCCAGTACTTC. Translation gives CASSLGERRAQYF.

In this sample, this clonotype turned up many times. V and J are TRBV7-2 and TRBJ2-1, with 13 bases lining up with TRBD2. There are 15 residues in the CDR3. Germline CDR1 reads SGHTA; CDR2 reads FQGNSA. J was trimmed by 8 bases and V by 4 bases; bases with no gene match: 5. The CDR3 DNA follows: TGTGCCAGCAGCTCCGGGACTAGCGGGAACTATGAGCAGTTCTTC. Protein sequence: CASSSGTSGNYEQFF.

CDR3 sequence reads: CASSSQGANTGELFF. CDR3 nucleotide sequence: TGTGCCAGCAGTTCCCAGGGGGCGAACACCGGGGAGCTGTTTTTT. The chain is built from TRBV27 and TRBJ2-2, with 7 bases lining up with TRBD1. This CDR3 region has 15 residues. Unmatched junction bases numbered 2, after V lost 4 bases and J lost 0 bases. Per germline, CDR1 MNHEY and CDR2 SMNVEV (reference sequence).

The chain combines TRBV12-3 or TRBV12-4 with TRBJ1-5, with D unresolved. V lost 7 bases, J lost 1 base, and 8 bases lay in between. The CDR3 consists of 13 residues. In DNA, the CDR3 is TGTGCCAGCAAATACGGGAGCAATCAGCCCCAGCATTTT. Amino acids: CASKYGSNQPQHF.

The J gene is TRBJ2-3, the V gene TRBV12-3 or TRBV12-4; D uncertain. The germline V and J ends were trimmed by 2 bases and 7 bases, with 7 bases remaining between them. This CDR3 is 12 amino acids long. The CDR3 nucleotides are TGTGCCAGCAGTTTACCCGCTTATACGCAGTATTTT. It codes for CASSLPAYTQYF.

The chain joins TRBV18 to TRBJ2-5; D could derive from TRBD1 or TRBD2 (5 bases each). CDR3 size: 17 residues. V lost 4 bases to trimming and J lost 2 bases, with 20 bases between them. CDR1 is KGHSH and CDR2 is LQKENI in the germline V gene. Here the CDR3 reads CASSLLNYRDGQETQYF. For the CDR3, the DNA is TGTGCCAGCTCACTATTAAATTACCGGGACGGACAAGAGACCCAGTACTTC.

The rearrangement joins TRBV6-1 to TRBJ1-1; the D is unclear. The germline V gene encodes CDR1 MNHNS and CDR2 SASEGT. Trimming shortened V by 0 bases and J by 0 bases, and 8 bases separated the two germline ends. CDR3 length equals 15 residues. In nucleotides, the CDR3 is TGTGCCAGCAGTGAAGCAATCGGCCTGAACACTGAAGCTTTCTTT. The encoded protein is CASSEAIGLNTEAFF.

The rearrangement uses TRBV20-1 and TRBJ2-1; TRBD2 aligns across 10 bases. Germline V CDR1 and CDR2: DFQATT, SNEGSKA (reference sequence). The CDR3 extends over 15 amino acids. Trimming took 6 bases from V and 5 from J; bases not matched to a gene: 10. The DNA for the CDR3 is TGCAGTGCCCCGTCCCGGCTAGCGGGGGACAATGAGCAGTTCTTC. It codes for CSAPSRLAGDNEQFF.

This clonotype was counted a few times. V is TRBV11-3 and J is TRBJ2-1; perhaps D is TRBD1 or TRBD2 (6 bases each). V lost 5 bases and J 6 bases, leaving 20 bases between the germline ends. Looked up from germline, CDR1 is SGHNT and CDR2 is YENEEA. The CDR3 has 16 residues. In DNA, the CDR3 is TGTGCCAGCAGCCACCCACAGGGTGGGGGGCTCAATGAGCAGTTCTTC. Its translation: CASSHPQGGGLNEQFF. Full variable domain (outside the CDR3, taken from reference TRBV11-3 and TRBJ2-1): EAGVVQSPRYKIIEKKQPVAFWCNPISGHNTLYWYLQNLGQGPELLIRYENEEAVDDSQLPKDRFSAERLKGVDSTLKIQPAELGDSAVYLCASSHPQGGGLNEQFFGPGTRLTVL.

CDR3 protein: CASSLSSPYINEKLFF. In DNA, the CDR3 is TGTGCCAGCAGCTTATCCAGCCCGTATATTAATGAAAAACTGTTTTTT. V usage is TRBV7-6 and J usage is TRBJ1-4, with D unclear. The CDR3 is 16 amino acids. CDR1 and CDR2 from the germline V gene are SGHVS and FNYEAQ. Trimming removed 2 bases at V and 4 bases at J, with 14 bases between.